This T cell receptor beta chain derives from a study of blood T cell repertoires in COVID-19 (dated by TCRdb to 2018 to 2020). Study-wide context: The collaborator samples originated in the United States, Italy and Spain and spanned the acute and convalescent phases of COVID-19. The prospective study material was composed of cDNA or gDNA derived from T cells, B-cell-depleted T cells, or PBMCs. Subjects who had been exposed to COVID-19, were actively infected with it, or had recovered from it provided the deeply sampled blood TCRbeta repertoires that made up the dataset. The repertoires were released in a freely available public database intended as a resource for research on the immune response to SARS-CoV-2. The samples were drawn from the first 160 participants of the ongoing ImmuneRACE study and from roughly 1,300 subjects provided by 6 global collaborators. The sample metadata nearly always contained a de-identified subject ID, COVID-19 status, age in years and sex. Where available, HLA class I and class II types were obtained from metadata supplied by the sample provider rather than from assay-based typing. Overall results and qualifications from the work: The quantity of clinical and demographic metadata differed by source and by participant and was supplied without curation.

Participants in the prospective study were enrolled through a virtual design, were aged about 18 to 89 years, and lived in roughly 24 United States geographic areas. To assign participants to cohorts, the prospective study relied on clinical history that participants themselves reported in a screening survey and a study questionnaire. In the prospective study, mobile phlebotomists collected whole blood, serum and a nasopharyngeal or oropharyngeal swab from each participant. Prospective study participants could optionally give additional blood draws and questionnaires over an approximately two-month period. Before DNA extraction, prospective study blood samples were shipped either frozen or at room temperature. The immunoSEQ Assay, a bias-controlled multiplex PCR, was used to amplify TCRbeta CDR3 regions from genomic DNA. The published analysis was carried out like this. The number of nucleated cells in each sample was estimated from the amplification of reference gene primers within the assay. Sequence reads were collapsed and filtered to measure the absolute abundance of every unique TCRbeta CDR3 rearrangement. For each sample, productive Simpson clonality was calculated as the square root of Simpson's diversity index over productive rearrangements. TCRdb carries this immuneACCESS record with in-frame sequences only. Its versions omit some clonotypes, under half of them owing to an unresolved V gene in the studies checked, with the rest unexplained. V and J calls and clone size are as listed in that table; D and trimming were resolved from the DNA. The sample profile shows about 270,000 clones; 65% to 90% of them were found once. The ten largest account for around 10% of the sample.

About this clone: This receptor's antigen is unknown. Per-base quality was not reported, and no clone a single base away is much larger than it.

The germline V gene yields MNHNS for CDR1 and SASEGT for CDR2. The CDR3 spans 14 residues, from the cysteine through the phenylalanine. Just CDR3 DNA is preserved here, 42 bases in frame from base 1. V sheds 0 bases and J sheds 12 bases, leaving 18 bases between their ends. Recombination linked TRBV6-1 to TRBJ2-7, and the D gene may be TRBD1, 6 bases matching. The source is a woman between 45 and 60 years old with acute COVID-19. Specimen: PBMCs or T cells enriched from blood (not recorded which). The nucleotides read TGTGCCAGCAGTGAAGCCTCAGGGGCGGCTTATCGGTACTTC. This sequence encodes CASSEASGAAYRYF.